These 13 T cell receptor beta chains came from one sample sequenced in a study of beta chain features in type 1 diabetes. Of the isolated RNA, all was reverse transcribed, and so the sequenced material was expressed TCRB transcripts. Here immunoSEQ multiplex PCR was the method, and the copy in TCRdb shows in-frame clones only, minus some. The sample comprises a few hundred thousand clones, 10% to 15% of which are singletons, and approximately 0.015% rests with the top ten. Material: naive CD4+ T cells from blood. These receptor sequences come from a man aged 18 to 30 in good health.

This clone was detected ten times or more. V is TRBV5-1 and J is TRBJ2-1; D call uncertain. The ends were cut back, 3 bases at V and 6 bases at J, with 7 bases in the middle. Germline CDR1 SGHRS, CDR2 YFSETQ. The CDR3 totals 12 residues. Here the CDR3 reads CASSSQSNEQFF. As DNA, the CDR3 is TGCGCCAGCAGCTCCCAGTCCAATGAGCAGTTCTTC.

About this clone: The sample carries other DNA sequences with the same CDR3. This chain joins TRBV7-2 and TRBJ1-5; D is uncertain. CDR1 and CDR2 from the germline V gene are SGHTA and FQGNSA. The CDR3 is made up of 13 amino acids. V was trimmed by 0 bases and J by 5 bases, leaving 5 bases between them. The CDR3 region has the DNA TGTGCCAGCAGCTTAGCGCGGGATCAGCCCCAGCATTTT. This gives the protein CASSLARDQPQHF.

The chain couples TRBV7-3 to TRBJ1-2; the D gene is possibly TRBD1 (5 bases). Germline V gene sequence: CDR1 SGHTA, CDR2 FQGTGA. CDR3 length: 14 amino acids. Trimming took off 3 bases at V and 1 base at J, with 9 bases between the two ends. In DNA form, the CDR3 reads TGTGCCAGCAGCTTGGAGGGGAGTAACTATGGCTACACCTTC. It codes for CASSLEGSNYGYTF. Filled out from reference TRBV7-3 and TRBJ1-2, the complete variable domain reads GAGVSQTPSNKVTEKGKYVELRCDPISGHTALYWYRQSLGQGPEFLIYFQGTGAADDSGLPNDRFFAVRPEGSVSTLKIQRTERGDSAVYLCASSLEGSNYGYTFGSGTRLTVV.

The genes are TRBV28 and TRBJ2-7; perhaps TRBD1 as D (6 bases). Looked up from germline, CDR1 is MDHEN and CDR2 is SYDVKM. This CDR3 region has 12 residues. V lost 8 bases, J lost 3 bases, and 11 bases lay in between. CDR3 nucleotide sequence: TGTGCCAGCGGGACATCGAACTACGAGCAGTACTTC. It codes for CASGTSNYEQYF.

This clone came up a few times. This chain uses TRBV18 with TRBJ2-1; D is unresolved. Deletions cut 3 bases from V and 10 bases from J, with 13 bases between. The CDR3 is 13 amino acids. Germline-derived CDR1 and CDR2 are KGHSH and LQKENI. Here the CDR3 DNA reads TGTGCCAGCTCACCCATCCTCTTTGGCGAGCAGTTCTTC. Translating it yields CASSPILFGEQFF.

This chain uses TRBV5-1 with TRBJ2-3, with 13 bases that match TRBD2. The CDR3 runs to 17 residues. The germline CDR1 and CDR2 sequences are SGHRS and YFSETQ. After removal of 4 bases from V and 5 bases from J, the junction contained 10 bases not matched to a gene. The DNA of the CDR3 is TGCGCCAGCAGCCTCGGGACTAGCGGGAAAAAAGGAGATACGCAGTATTTT. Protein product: CASSLGTSGKKGDTQYF.

The CDR3 sequence is CASSYGGQEQFF. CDR3 nucleotide sequence: TGTGCCAGCAGTTATGGGGGCCAAGAGCAGTTCTTC. The chain uses TRBV28 and TRBJ2-1; D might be TRBD1 (6 bases). The CDR3 is made up of 12 amino acids. The germline CDR1 and CDR2 sequences are MDHEN and SYDVKM. Trimming cost V 4 bases and J 10 bases, with 11 bases left between them.

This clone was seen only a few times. CDR3 in amino acids: CAWSRTGGAYEQYF. The CDR3, as DNA: TGTGCCTGGAGCAGGACAGGGGGCGCATACGAGCAGTACTTC. This chain joins TRBV30 and TRBJ2-7; the match to TRBD1 covers 11 bases. Looked up from germline, CDR1 is GTSNPN and CDR2 is SVGIG (reference sequence). V lost 3 bases, J lost 4 bases, and 5 bases stayed unmatched. The CDR3 is 14 residues long.

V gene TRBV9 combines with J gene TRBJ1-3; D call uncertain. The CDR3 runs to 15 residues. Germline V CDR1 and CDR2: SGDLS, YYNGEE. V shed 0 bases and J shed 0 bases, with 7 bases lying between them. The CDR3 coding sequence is TGTGCCAGCAGCGTAGGGCCCAGCTCTGGAAACACCATATATTTT. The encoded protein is CASSVGPSSGNTIYF.

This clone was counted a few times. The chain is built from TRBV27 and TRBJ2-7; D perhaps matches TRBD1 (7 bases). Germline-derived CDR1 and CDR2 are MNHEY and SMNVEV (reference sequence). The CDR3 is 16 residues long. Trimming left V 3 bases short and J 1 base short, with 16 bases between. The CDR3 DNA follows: TGTGCCAGCAGTTTTGGAAGGAGGGGGCGATCCTACGAGCAGTACTTC. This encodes CASSFGRRGRSYEQYF.

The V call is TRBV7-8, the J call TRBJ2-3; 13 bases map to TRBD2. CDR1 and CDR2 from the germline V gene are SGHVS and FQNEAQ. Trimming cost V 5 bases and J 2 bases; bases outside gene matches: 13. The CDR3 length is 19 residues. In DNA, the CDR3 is TGTGCCAGCAGCCCGAGGAGACTAGCGGGAGGCCCCAACACAGATACGCAGTATTTT. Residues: CASSPRRLAGGPNTDTQYF.

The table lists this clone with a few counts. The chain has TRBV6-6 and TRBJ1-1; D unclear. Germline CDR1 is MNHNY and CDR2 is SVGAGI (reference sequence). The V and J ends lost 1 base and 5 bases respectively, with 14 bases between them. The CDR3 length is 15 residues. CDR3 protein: CASSYFGESGTEAFF. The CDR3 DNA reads TGTGCCAGCAGTTACTTCGGGGAATCGGGGACTGAAGCTTTCTTT.

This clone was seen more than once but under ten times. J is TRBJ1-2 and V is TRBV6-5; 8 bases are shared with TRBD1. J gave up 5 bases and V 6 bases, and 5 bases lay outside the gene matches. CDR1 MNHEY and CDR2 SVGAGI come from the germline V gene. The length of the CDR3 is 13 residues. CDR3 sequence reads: CASSRDRTYGYTF. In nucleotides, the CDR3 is TGTGCCAGCAGCCGGGACAGGACTTATGGCTACACCTTC.